The rows below give T cell receptor beta chains drawn from one sample of a study of breast tumors, draining lymph nodes, adjacent tissues. TCRdb independently ran MiXCR on the multiplex PCR reads; one entry per CDR3 protein. The sample holds about 270,000 distinct CDR3 sequences; about 33% are singletons and the top ten take roughly 1.2%. The sequencing sample was made of axillary lymph node tissue. The receptors here all came from a female donor with breast cancer. Some clones in this sample may be carry-over from other donors' samples. The CDR3 runs from the conserved cysteine through the conserved F or W. A D gene is named only where the DNA matches it firmly. Not every row has a clone size; where given, it reads once, few, many or a size class.

d_gene,v_gene,abundance,j_gene,CDR3aa,CDR3nt
NA,TRBV4-1,NA,TRBJ1-1,CASSLPWGDTEAFF,TGCGCCAGCAGCCTCCCGTGGGGGGACACTGAAGCTTTCTTT
NA,TRBV24-1,many,TRBJ2-1,CATSRGARNEQFF,TGTGCCACCAGTCGGGGGGCGAGGAATGAGCAGTTCTTC
NA,TRBV10-3,NA,TRBJ2-2,CAISESGWSGELFF,TGTGCCATCAGTGAGTCGGGTTGGAGCGGGGAGCTGTTTTTT
NA,TRBV3-1,many,TRBJ2-1,CASSLGPPNEQFF,TGTGCCAGCAGCCTCGGACCCCCCAATGAGCAGTTCTTC
NA,TRBV3-1,few,TRBJ2-6,CASSQAGPSGANVLTF,TGTGCCAGCAGCCAAGCAGGACCCTCTGGGGCCAACGTCCTGACTTTC
NA,TRBV20-1,many,TRBJ2-1,CSAPNQRAVNEQFF,TGCAGTGCCCCTAACCAGCGGGCTGTCAATGAGCAGTTCTTC
NA,TRBV6-1,few,TRBJ2-3,CASLPPYTDTQYF,TGTGCCAGCCTCCCCCCCTACACAGATACGCAGTATTTT
TRBD2,TRBV11-1,NA,TRBJ2-1,CASRSKGTMNEQFF,TGTGCCAGCAGATCAAAAGGGACTATGAATGAGCAGTTCTTC
NA,TRBV12-3/TRBV12-4,many,TRBJ1-2,CASSFTVYGYTF,TGTGCCAGCAGTTTTACAGTCTATGGCTACACCTTC
NA,TRBV10-1,many,TRBJ2-7,CASGRGHEQYF,TGCGCCAGCGGGAGAGGGCACGAGCAGTACTTC
NA,TRBV7-9,NA,TRBJ1-1,CASSRSGASGAFF,TGTGCCAGCAGCCGATCAGGGGCTTCGGGAGCTTTCTTT
NA,TRBV30,many,TRBJ1-2,CAWTRGASGYTF,TGTGCCTGGACCCGGGGGGCCTCGGGCTACACCTTC
NA,TRBV9,many,TRBJ1-4,CASSVEPGFEKLFF,TGTGCCAGCAGCGTAGAGCCAGGGTTTGAAAAACTGTTTTTT